These 30 T cell receptor beta chains share one sample of origin, sequenced in a study of T-cell memory formation after mild COVID-19. TCRdb re-analysed the 5' RACE reads in MiXCR, keeping a single row per CDR3 protein. Of approximately 580,000 distinct CDR3 sequences listed, roughly 20% were seen once; the top ten hold 12%. The specimen was PBMCs or a T cell subset sorted from them (not recorded which). These receptors were obtained from an adult woman who had mild COVID-19 (a few samples of this study predate the infection). Cell type and time point are not known.

The chain combines TRBV5-1 with TRBJ1-6; 10 bases line up with TRBD1. The CDR3 is made up of 15 amino acids. The V and J ends lost 3 bases and 5 bases, in that order; junction bases with no gene match: 2. Germline CDR1 reads SGHRS; CDR2 reads YFSETQ. In nucleotides, the CDR3 is TGCGCCAGCAGCTCGACAGGGGGCAATAATTCACCCCTCCACTTT. Translated: CASSSTGGNNSPLHF.

This chain links TRBV9 with TRBJ2-2; no firm D call. The CDR3 contains 14 residues. Looked up from germline, CDR1 is SGDLS and CDR2 is YYNGEE. Trimming took off 7 bases at V and 0 bases at J, with 10 bases between the two ends. The CDR3 here is CASALRTNTGELFF. The CDR3, as DNA: TGTGCCAGCGCCCTTAGAACGAACACCGGGGAGCTGTTTTTT.

This clonotype was counted ten times or more. The rearrangement links TRBV7-2 to TRBJ2-5; 7 bases agree with TRBD2. The CDR3 contains 13 residues. V was clipped by 1 base and J by 5 bases; unmatched bases: 1. Germline CDR1 SGHTA, CDR2 FQGNSA. The CDR3 sequence: CASSLVLAETQYF. Here the CDR3 DNA reads TGTGCCAGCAGCTTAGTACTAGCGGAGACCCAGTACTTC.

Turning to this clonotype: An end of the junction differs from the germline gene, which may be a read error. The rearrangement uses TRBV7-2 and TRBJ2-7, with 9 bases that match TRBD2. Germline V gives CDR1 SGHTA, CDR2 FQGNSA. The CDR3 is made up of 17 amino acids. In DNA form, the CDR3 reads TGTGACAGCAGCTTAGTTCCTAGCGGGGTAATGTCCTACGAGCAGTACTTC. It encodes CDSSLVPSGVMSYEQYF.

This clonotype was seen a few times. The gene calls are TRBV2 and TRBJ1-6, with 8 bases lining up with TRBD1. Germline assignment: CDR1 SNHLY and CDR2 FYNNEI. V trimming: 7 bases; J trimming: 7 bases; junction bases outside the gene matches: 3. The CDR3 runs to 13 residues. CDR3 loop: CASIQGGNSPLHF. The DNA for the CDR3 is TGTGCCAGCATACAGGGGGGAAATTCACCCCTCCACTTT. The full variable domain, completed using reference TRBV2 and TRBJ1-6, is EPEVTQTPSHQVTQMGQEVILRCVPISNHLYFYWYRQILGQKVEFLVSFYNNEISEKSEIFDDQFSVERPDGSNFTLKIRSTKLEDSAMYFCASIQGGNSPLHFGNGTRLTVT.

This clonotype was seen only a few times. The V call is TRBV14, the J call TRBJ2-1; the D gene is possibly TRBD1 (5 bases). Trimming took 5 bases from V and 3 from J, leaving 11 bases between them. Germline V gives CDR1 SGHDN, CDR2 FVKESK. The CDR3 covers 14 residues. CDR3 region: CASSVRQRYNEQFF. As DNA, the CDR3 is TGTGCCAGCAGCGTCCGACAGCGCTACAATGAGCAGTTCTTC.

This clonotype has a handful of counts. The CDR3 coding sequence is TGTGCCAGCAGCAAACTAGCGGGAGGGCCGGGGGCCCAGTACTTC. Translated: CASSKLAGGPGAQYF. The V call is TRBV7-2, the J call TRBJ2-5; 13 bases line up with TRBD2. The CDR3 loop spans 15 amino acids. V was clipped by 5 bases and J by 9 bases; unmatched bases: 9. Germline V gives CDR1 SGHTA, CDR2 FQGNSA.

Only a few counts were recorded for this clonotype. This chain joins TRBV7-8 and TRBJ2-4; 13 nucleotides agree with TRBD2. Germline V CDR1 and CDR2: SGHVS, FQNEAQ. The CDR3 consists of 19 residues. Unmatched junction bases numbered 11, after V lost 5 bases and J lost 1 base. CDR3 amino acids: CASSIRTSGSFGAKNIQYF. The CDR3 DNA sequence: TGTGCCAGCAGCATCAGGACTAGCGGGAGTTTCGGGGCCAAAAACATTCAGTACTTC.

This clonotype showed up just a few times. The V and J genes are TRBV4-1 and TRBJ2-7; no clear D gene. V was clipped by 1 base and J by 2 bases, with 12 bases between them. This CDR3 is 15 amino acids long. The germline V gene has CDR1 MGHRA and CDR2 YSYEKL. The CDR3 here is CASSQVGQVTYEQYF. In DNA form, the CDR3 reads TGCGCCAGCAGCCAAGTGGGTCAGGTGACCTACGAGCAGTACTTC.

The chain employs TRBV25-1 and TRBJ2-3; 7 bases map to TRBD1. The CDR3 spans 13 residues. Trimming cost V 6 bases and J 4 bases; bases outside gene matches: 4. Germline-derived CDR1 and CDR2 are MGHDK and SYGVNS. CDR3 region: CASRPGGPDTQYF. The CDR3 coding sequence is TGTGCCAGCAGGCCAGGGGGACCAGATACGCAGTATTTT.

This clonotype has a count of ten or more. The rearrangement links TRBV4-1 to TRBJ2-7; 7 nucleotides line up with TRBD1. V trimming: 5 bases; J trimming: 2 bases; junction bases outside the gene matches: 12. The CDR3 is 16 residues long. Germline V gene lookup returns CDR1 MGHRA and CDR2 YSYEKL. CDR3 residues: CASSKAGGGGPYEQYF. CDR3 bases: TGCGCCAGCAGCAAAGCAGGGGGTGGAGGTCCCTACGAGCAGTACTTC.

In this sample, this clonotype turned up many times. The chain has TRBV4-1 and TRBJ2-1, with D unclear. The germline V and J ends were trimmed by 0 bases and 6 bases, with 18 bases remaining between them. CDR1 MGHRA and CDR2 YSYEKL come from the germline V gene. The CDR3 loop spans 17 amino acids. CDR3 coding DNA: TGCGCCAGCAGCCAAGATGGTACGGGTATGCGCGGCAATGAGCAGTTCTTC. Protein: CASSQDGTGMRGNEQFF.

The chain is built from TRBV5-5 and TRBJ2-7; perhaps TRBD1 as D (6 bases). The CDR3 is made up of 13 amino acids. The germline V gene has CDR1 SGHKS and CDR2 YYEKEE (reference sequence). Trimming left V 3 bases short and J 8 bases short, with 15 bases between. The CDR3 DNA reads as TGTGCCAGCAGCTCTGCAGGGGTAGTCCAGCAGTACTTC. As protein: CASSSAGVVQQYF.

The chain is built from TRBV24-1 and TRBJ2-1; D possibly corresponds to TRBD1 (7 bases). The germline V and J ends were trimmed by 5 bases and 4 bases, with 14 bases remaining between them. CDR1 is KGHDR, CDR2 SFDVKD, per germline. CDR3 length equals 15 residues. The CDR3 region is CATSAGGTLYNEQFF. Written as DNA, the CDR3 is TGTGCCACCAGTGCAGGGGGGACCCTATACAATGAGCAGTTCTTC.

V is TRBV15 and J is TRBJ2-2; TRBD2 agrees at 13 bases. Trimming at V came to 5 bases and at J to 4 bases, leaving 10 bases not matched to a gene. The germline gives CDR1 LNHNV, CDR2 YYDKDF (reference sequence). The CDR3 covers 18 residues. CDR3: CATSPAGGLAGVTGELFF. The CDR3, as DNA: TGTGCCACCAGCCCTGCCGGTGGACTAGCGGGGGTCACCGGGGAGCTGTTTTTT.

This clonotype was seen many times. The rearrangement links TRBV10-3 to TRBJ2-5; the D gene is possibly TRBD1 (5 bases). V lost 5 bases to trimming and J lost 1 base, with 8 bases between them. From germline, CDR1 is ENHRY and CDR2 SYGVKD. CDR3 length: 13 residues. CDR3 nucleotide sequence: TGTGCCATCAGTTCAACAGGCCAAGAGACCCAGTACTTC. Protein product: CAISSTGQETQYF.

The chain uses TRBV5-1 and TRBJ2-7, with D possibly matching TRBD2 (5 bases). Germline-derived CDR1 and CDR2 are SGHRS and YFSETQ. The CDR3 has 13 amino acids. V was shortened by 5 bases and J by 3 bases, with 12 bases between the two germline ends. Here the CDR3 DNA reads TGCGCCAGCAGTGCCGGGATCGGCTACGAGCAGTACTTC. Amino acids: CASSAGIGYEQYF.

This clonotype was seen more than once but under ten times. The chain links TRBV6-5 to TRBJ2-7, with 8 bases identical to TRBD2. V was pared by 2 bases and J by 3 bases, with 15 bases of the junction left unmatched. The CDR3 is 18 amino acids. Germline V gene data show CDR1 as MNHEY and CDR2 as SVGAGI. The CDR3: CASSYPSMGIAGNYEQYF. The CDR3 bases are TGTGCCAGCAGTTACCCCTCGATGGGAATAGCGGGGAACTACGAGCAGTACTTC.

The sample holds a few counts of this clonotype. The chain has TRBV7-2 and TRBJ2-2; D is undetermined. The V and J ends lost 2 bases and 6 bases respectively, with 13 bases between them. The germline CDR1 and CDR2 sequences are SGHTA and FQGNSA. This CDR3 comprises 15 residues. The CDR3 bases are TGTGCCAGCAGCTTAACAAGGGTTTTGTCCGGGGAGCTGTTTTTT. Its protein product is CASSLTRVLSGELFF.

The table lists this clonotype with many counts. The CDR3 DNA is TGTGCCAGCAGCATTGGAGCGGCCGAGGGGCACGAGCAGTACTTC. It specifies CASSIGAAEGHEQYF. V is TRBV11-2 and J is TRBJ2-7; D is possibly TRBD1 or TRBD2 (5 bases each). From germline, CDR1 is SGHAT and CDR2 FQNNGV. The CDR3 has 15 amino acids. V lost 5 bases and J lost 5, with 19 bases in between.

The chain joins TRBV30 to TRBJ2-1; D is unresolved. The germline CDR1 and CDR2 sequences are GTSNPN and SVGIG (reference sequence). Trimming cost V 0 bases and J 4 bases, with 10 bases left between them. This CDR3 has 14 residues. The CDR3 is CAWSVRSGYNEQFF. CDR3 in DNA: TGTGCCTGGAGTGTACGCTCGGGTTACAATGAGCAGTTCTTC.

About this clonotype: A junction boundary mismatches the germline segment, possibly from a read error. The J gene is TRBJ2-1, the V gene TRBV7-7, with TRBD2 matching 9 bases. Germline values: CDR1 SSHAT, CDR2 FNYEAQ (reference sequence). The CDR3 spans 17 residues. CDR3 DNA sequence: TGTGCTAGCAGCGCGGGAATAGCGGGAGTCGCGGTCAGTGAGCAGTTCTTC. It encodes CASSAGIAGVAVSEQFF.

This clonotype was counted between two and nine times. V usage is TRBV5-1 and J usage is TRBJ1-2; tentative D call: TRBD1 (5 bases). CDR1 is SGHRS, CDR2 YFSETQ, per germline. Trimming left V 4 bases short and J 8 bases short, with 15 bases between. The CDR3 loop spans 13 amino acids. CDR3 sequence (DNA): TGCGCCAGCAGCCCCACAGGCAGGGAAGGCTACACCTTC. Protein product: CASSPTGREGYTF.

In this sample, this clonotype turned up a few times. CDR3 sequence (DNA): TGCGCCAGCAGCCAGGACCCTAGAGGGTACGAGCAGTACTTC. Its translation: CASSQDPRGYEQYF. The rearrangement uses TRBV5-1 and TRBJ2-7; D possibly corresponds to TRBD2 (5 bases). The CDR3 runs to 14 residues. Germline CDR1 and CDR2: SGHRS and YFSETQ. Trimming stripped 4 bases from V and 4 bases from J, with 15 bases between.

This clonotype was counted between two and nine times. J is TRBJ1-2 and V is TRBV7-9, with D unresolved. The CDR3 totals 14 residues. V lost 1 base to trimming and J lost 4 bases, with 10 bases between them. CDR1 is SEHNR, CDR2 FQNEAQ, per germline (reference sequence). CDR3 in amino acids: CASSLDTSGYGYTF. CDR3 nucleotides: TGTGCCAGCAGCTTAGATACCAGTGGCTATGGCTACACCTTC.

J is TRBJ1-1 and V is TRBV7-9, with D unclear. V gave up 4 bases and J gave up 1 base, with 7 bases separating them. The CDR3 length is 13 residues. Germline CDR1 and CDR2: SEHNR and FQNEAQ (reference sequence). The CDR3 sequence: CASSSKENTEAFF. CDR3 in DNA: TGTGCCAGCAGCTCGAAGGAGAACACTGAAGCTTTCTTT.

Here the CDR3 DNA reads TGCAGCGTTGTTTTGACTGAAGCTTTCTTT. This sequence encodes CSVVLTEAFF. The chain combines TRBV29-1 with TRBJ1-1; the D is unclear. The CDR3 is 10 amino acids. Trimming left V 4 bases short and J 5 bases short, with 5 bases between. Germline CDR1 and CDR2: SQVTM and ANQGSEA.

This clonotype was detected only a few times. V and J are TRBV12-3 or TRBV12-4 and TRBJ1-1; tentative D call: TRBD1 (6 bases). This CDR3 has 16 residues. V shed 0 bases and J shed 8 bases, with 19 bases lying between them. The CDR3 nucleotides read TGTGCCAGCAGTTTAGCCCCCAGACAGGCCCTTATGGAAGCTTTCTTT. The encoded protein is CASSLAPRQALMEAFF.

The chain has TRBV20-1 and TRBJ2-5; D is unclear. Germline CDR1 is DFQATT and CDR2 is SNEGSKA (reference sequence). Trimming removed 4 bases from V and 0 bases from J, with 6 bases in between. CDR3 length: 12 residues. The CDR3 nucleotides are TGCAGTGCTACGCGGTACCAAGAGACCCAGTACTTC. Its protein is CSATRYQETQYF.

This clonotype was observed a few times. V usage is TRBV6-6 and J usage is TRBJ2-7, with 11 nucleotides matching TRBD1. V was pared by 6 bases and J by 7 bases, with 14 bases of the junction left unmatched. The CDR3 sequence is 16 residues long. Germline V lookup: CDR1 MNHNY, CDR2 SVGAGI (reference sequence). CDR3 coding DNA: TGTGCCAGCAGGGTGAGCCGGGACAGGGGGTCGGGAGAGCAGTACTTC. This encodes CASRVSRDRGSGEQYF.